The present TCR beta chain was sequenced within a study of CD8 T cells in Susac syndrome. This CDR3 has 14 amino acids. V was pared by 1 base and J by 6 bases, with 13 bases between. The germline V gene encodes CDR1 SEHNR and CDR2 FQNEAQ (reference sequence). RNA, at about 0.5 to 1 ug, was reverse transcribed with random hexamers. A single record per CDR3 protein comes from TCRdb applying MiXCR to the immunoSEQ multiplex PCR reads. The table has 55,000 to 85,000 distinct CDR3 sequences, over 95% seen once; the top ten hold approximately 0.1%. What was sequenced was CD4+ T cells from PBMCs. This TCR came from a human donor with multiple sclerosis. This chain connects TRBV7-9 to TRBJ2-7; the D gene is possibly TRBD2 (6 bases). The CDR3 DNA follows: TGTGCCAGCAGCTTAGAGCTAGCGAGTGCCGAGCAGTACTTC. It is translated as CASSLELASAEQYF.